This TCR beta chain was identified in a study of identical twins. Every one of the donors was a healthy Caucasian. To note about this clonotype: Its antigen remains unidentified.

Findings and caveats of the study: Twin pairs' shared out-of-frame alpha sequences were enriched in low generation probability. Models underestimated TCR alpha sharing (out-of-frame) in monozygotic twins. Fewer insertions marked abundant cord blood beta clonotypes; young adult naive trended weakly, memory not at all.

Germline assignment: CDR1 MNHEY and CDR2 SMNVEV (reference sequence). The CDR3 totals 18 residues. V was pared by 8 bases and J by 0 bases, with 23 bases between. TCRdb passed the 5' RACE reads through MiXCR, listing each CDR3 protein once. The sample holds around 530,000 distinct CDR3 sequences, roughly 15% seen once. This same sample was also part of a study on yellow fever vaccine responses in identical twins.

This receptor was obtained from a woman younger than 35 in good health. Sequenced material: CD4+ T cells sorted from blood. This rearrangement joins TRBV27 to TRBJ1-3; TRBD1 is a possible D gene (5 bases). CDR3 amino acids: CASSFGAPGQASGNTIYF. The CDR3 bases are TGTGCCAGCTCCTTTGGGGCACCTGGACAAGCCTCTGGAAACACCATATATTTT.